The rows below give T cell receptor beta chains drawn from one sample of a study of T cell responses to AZD1222 COVID-19 vaccine. Repertoires were generated with immunoSEQ multiplex PCR, while TCRdb's copy carries only in-frame clones and drops some. The table has 82,000 or so clones, around nine tenths seen once. The sequenced sample was peripheral blood, obtained on day 0 of AZD1222 vaccination. The source is an adult in good health. The CDR3 runs from the conserved cysteine through the conserved F or W. The order of the fields is J gene, V gene, clone size, D gene, CDR3 protein, CDR3 DNA. The D gene is left open where the match is weak. Part of the rows lack a size; the others show once, few, many or a class for expanded clones.

>TRBJ2-7|TRBV11-2|.|TRBD1
CASSLEGTGNEQYF
TGTGCCAGCAGCTTAGAGGGGACAGGGAATGAGCAGTACTTC
>TRBJ1-2|TRBV25-1|.|.
CASSESLPGRVSGYTF
TGTGCCAGCAGTGAATCCTTACCTGGAAGGGTGAGCGGCTACACCTTC
>TRBJ2-1|TRBV19|.|TRBD1
CASRFGTGASEQFF
TGTGCCAGTAGGTTTGGGACAGGGGCTAGTGAGCAGTTCTTC
>TRBJ2-7|TRBV7-6|.|TRBD2
CASSLGGLGNYEQYF
TGTGCCAGCAGCTTAGGGGGACTAGGGAACTACGAGCAGTACTTC
>TRBJ1-2|TRBV7-3|.|.
CASSLSGTRRDSGYGYTF
TGTGCCAGCAGCTTATCGGGGACCAGACGGGACTCGGGCTATGGCTACACCTTC
>TRBJ1-1|TRBV27|.|.
CASSLSWEGTEAFF
TGTGCCAGCAGTTTATCTTGGGAGGGGACTGAAGCTTTCTTT
>TRBJ1-2|TRBV11-2|.|.
CASSPPGRYGYTF
TGTGCCAGCAGCCCCCCGGGTCGCTATGGCTACACCTTC
>TRBJ1-1|TRBV6-6|.|.
CASIQLNTEAFF
TGTGCCAGCATTCAATTGAACACTGAAGCTTTCTTT
>TRBJ1-1|TRBV5-4|.|.
CASSLGGNTEAFF
TGTGCCAGCAGCCTCGGGGGGAACACTGAAGCTTTCTTT
>TRBJ1-1|TRBV19|.|.
CASSIRGNTEAFF
TGTGCCAGTAGTATCCGCGGTAACACTGAAGCTTTCTTT
>TRBJ2-2|TRBV19|.|TRBD2
CASSRTSGNTGELFF
TGTGCCAGTAGTCGGACTAGCGGGAACACCGGGGAGCTGTTTTTT
>TRBJ2-3|TRBV19|.|.
CASSIGDTQYF
TGTGCCAGTAGTATTGGGGATACGCAGTATTTT
>TRBJ2-3|TRBV28|.|TRBD1
CASSLSRDRVADTQYF
TGTGCCAGCAGTCTCTCGAGGGACAGGGTTGCGGATACGCAGTATTTT
>TRBJ1-1|TRBV7-9|.|.
CASSFKSTEAFF
TGTGCCAGCAGCTTCAAGTCCACTGAAGCTTTCTTT
>TRBJ1-3|TRBV6-5|.|.
CASSYLWGNTIYF
TGTGCCAGCAGTTACCTCTGGGGAAACACCATATATTTT
>TRBJ1-2|TRBV28|.|TRBD1
CASSRGDSSLNYGYTF
TGTGCCAGCAGTAGGGGGGACAGTTCCCTTAACTATGGCTACACCTTC
>TRBJ1-1|TRBV3-1/TRBV3-2|few|.
CASSRSGGNTEAFF
TGTGCCAGCAGCCGCAGCGGGGGCAACACTGAAGCTTTCTTT
>TRBJ1-1|TRBV5-4|.|.
CASSLASRNTEAFF
TGTGCCAGCAGCTTGGCAAGCAGGAACACTGAAGCTTTCTTT
>TRBJ1-4|TRBV5-1|.|.
CASATATNEKLFF
TGCGCCAGCGCCACCGCAACTAATGAAAAACTGTTTTTT
>TRBJ1-1|TRBV6-5|.|TRBD1
CASRVPGGTEAFF
TGTGCCAGCAGGGTACCAGGGGGAACTGAAGCTTTCTTT
>TRBJ1-4|TRBV2|.|TRBD1
CASIVDRGDEKLFF
TGTGCCAGCATTGTAGACAGGGGTGATGAAAAACTGTTTTTT
>TRBJ2-7|TRBV19|once|TRBD1
CASSTGTGVLAYEQYF
TGTGCCAGTAGTACCGGGACAGGGGTACTAGCCTACGAGCAGTACTTC
>TRBJ2-2|TRBV6-2/TRBV6-3|.|TRBD2
CASSLYGSGAIGVEAGELFF
TGTGCCAGCAGCCTGTACGGTAGCGGGGCAATCGGCGTCGAGGCCGGGGAGCTGTTTTTT
>TRBJ1-2|TRBV10-2|.|.
CASSDHAGDYGYTF
TGCGCCAGCAGTGATCACGCGGGAGACTATGGCTACACCTTC
>TRBJ2-5|TRBV5-1|.|TRBD1
CASSRDSNQETQYF
TGCGCCAGCAGCCGGGACAGCAACCAAGAGACCCAGTACTTC
>TRBJ1-1|TRBV6-5|.|.
CASRWTASGTEAFF
TGTGCCAGCAGGTGGACGGCGTCCGGCACTGAAGCTTTCTTT
>TRBJ2-2|TRBV11-3|.|TRBD2
CASSLELAGITGELFF
TGTGCCAGCAGCTTAGAACTAGCGGGGATCACCGGGGAGCTGTTTTTT
>TRBJ1-4|TRBV6-1|.|.
CASSEGNRLFF
TGTGCCAGCAGTGAGGGCAATCGACTGTTTTTT
>TRBJ2-1|TRBV2|.|.
CASSGLLNGEQFF
TGTGCCAGCAGTGGACTACTAAATGGTGAGCAGTTCTTC
>TRBJ1-1|TRBV24-1|.|.
CATSDREGWRAFF
TGTGCCACCAGTGATAGGGAGGGATGGAGAGCTTTCTTT
>TRBJ1-1|TRBV7-9|.|.
CASSLYVDKTEAFF
TGTGCCAGCAGCTTATACGTGGATAAGACTGAAGCTTTCTTT
>TRBJ2-3|TRBV12-5|.|.
CASGLGQGSTDTQYF
TGTGCTAGTGGTTTGGGGCAGGGGAGCACAGATACGCAGTATTTT
>TRBJ2-7|TRBV5-5|once|.
CASKKGDEQYF
TGTGCCAGCAAAAAGGGGGACGAGCAGTACTTC
>TRBJ1-1|TRBV19|.|.
CASSIEQGTEAFF
TGTGCCAGTAGTATTGAACAGGGAACTGAAGCTTTCTTT
>TRBJ2-7|TRBV5-1|.|TRBD1
CASSFGTVAYEQYF
TGCGCCAGCAGCTTTGGGACAGTCGCCTACGAGCAGTACTTC
>TRBJ1-4|TRBV7-8|few|TRBD1
CASSLRTGNEKLFF
TGTGCCAGCAGCTTACGGACAGGCAATGAAAAACTGTTTTTT
>TRBJ1-5|TRBV27|.|.
CASSWRGSNQPQHF
TGTGCCAGCAGTTGGCGGGGGTCCAATCAGCCCCAGCATTTT
>TRBJ1-2|TRBV2|.|.
CASRRAGYNYGYTF
TGTGCCAGCAGGAGGGCAGGGTACAACTATGGCTACACCTTC
>TRBJ1-2|TRBV6-5|.|.
CASQPWGDNYGYTF
TGTGCCAGCCAACCTTGGGGGGATAACTATGGCTACACCTTC
>TRBJ2-7|TRBV6-5|.|.
CASRPGGSYEQYF
TGTGCCAGCAGGCCCGGGGGTTCCTACGAGCAGTACTTC
>TRBJ1-6|TRBV27|.|.
CASSPTVSYNSPLHF
TGTGCCAGCAGTCCGACAGTCTCCTATAATTCACCCCTCCACTTT
>TRBJ1-2|TRBV27|.|TRBD1
CASSLDGLAVGTGGRGYTF
TGTGCCAGCAGTTTAGATGGGTTGGCCGTCGGGACAGGAGGACGTGGCTACACCTTC
>TRBJ1-2|TRBV6-5|.|TRBD1
CASGFSGGHYGYTF
TGTGCCAGCGGCTTTTCAGGGGGTCACTATGGCTACACCTTC
>TRBJ1-3|TRBV13|.|TRBD1
CASRHRGSSGNTIYF
TGTGCCAGCAGACACAGGGGGAGCTCTGGAAACACCATATATTTT
>TRBJ1-2|TRBV2|.|.
CASSPQGNYGYTF
TGTGCCAGCAGTCCCCAGGGGAACTATGGCTACACCTTC
>TRBJ1-1|TRBV5-1|.|.
CASSSPLGNTEAFF
TGCGCCAGCAGCTCCCCCCTCGGGAACACTGAAGCTTTCTTT
>TRBJ1-1|TRBV27|.|.
CASSFGPAFPNTEAFF
TGTGCCAGCAGTTTTGGCCCCGCTTTTCCGAACACTGAAGCTTTCTTT
>TRBJ2-3|TRBV7-9|once|TRBD2
CASSDVAGGRTDTQYF
TGTGCCAGCAGCGACGTGGCGGGGGGAAGGACAGATACGCAGTATTTT
>TRBJ1-5|TRBV19|.|.
CASSMVQGSQPQHF
TGTGCCAGTAGTATGGTGCAGGGATCCCAGCCCCAGCATTTT
>TRBJ2-7|TRBV5-1|.|TRBD1
CASSEGQGAYEQYF
TGCGCCAGCAGCGAGGGACAGGGGGCCTACGAGCAGTACTTC
>TRBJ1-4|TRBV9|.|.
CASGDDRGTNEKLFF
TGTGCCAGCGGAGACGACCGGGGGACTAATGAAAAACTGTTTTTT
>TRBJ2-3|TRBV4-1|.|.
CATLRGNTQYF
TGCGCCACCTTGCGGGGAAATACGCAGTATTTT